Given below is one TCR beta chain in context. This record comes from a study of blood T cell repertoires in COVID-19. Study overall: Samples taken during acute and convalescent COVID-19 were collected in the United States, Italy and Spain. T cells, B-cell-depleted T cells, or PBMCs supplied cDNA or gDNA.

Original data processing: Amplification of reference gene primers provided the estimated nucleated cell counts. Using immunoSEQ multiplex PCR, the repertoire was profiled, and TCRdb retains in-frame clones only, with some absent. The DNA gave D and trimming, while V, J and clone size come from that table. The table includes a few hundred thousand clones, around 87% detected once. Germline values: CDR1 LNHDA, CDR2 SQIVND (reference sequence). The CDR3 loop spans 14 amino acids. V dropped 2 bases and J dropped 3 bases, with 7 bases sitting between them. The TCR sequence derives from a young man with active or convalescent COVID-19. Source material: peripheral blood. The chain uses TRBV19 and TRBJ1-4; D unresolved. CDR3 in DNA: TGTGCCAGTAGTATACAGGCGTCTAATGAAAAACTGTTTTTT. Translation: CASSIQASNEKLFF.